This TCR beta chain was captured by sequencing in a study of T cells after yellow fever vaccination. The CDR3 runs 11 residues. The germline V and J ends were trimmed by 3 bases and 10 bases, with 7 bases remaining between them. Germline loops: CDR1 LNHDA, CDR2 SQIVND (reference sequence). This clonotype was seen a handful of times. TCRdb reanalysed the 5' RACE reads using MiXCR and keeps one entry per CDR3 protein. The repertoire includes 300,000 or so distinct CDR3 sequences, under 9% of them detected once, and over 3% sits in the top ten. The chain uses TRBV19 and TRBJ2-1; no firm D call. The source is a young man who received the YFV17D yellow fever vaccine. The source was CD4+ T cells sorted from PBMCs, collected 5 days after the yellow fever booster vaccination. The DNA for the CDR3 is TGTGCCAGTAGTATGGTTGGGGAGCAGTTCTTC. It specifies CASSMVGEQFF. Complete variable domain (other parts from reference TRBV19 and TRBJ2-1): DGGITQSPKYLFRKEGQNVTLSCEQNLNHDAMYWYRQDPGQGLRLIYYSQIVNDFQKGDIAEGYSVSREKKESFPLTVTSAQKNPTAFYLCASSMVGEQFFGPGTRLTVL.